This T cell receptor (beta chain) was profiled in a study of neoadjuvant anti-PD-1 for oral cavity cancer. Study-level information: Around day 43, patients without progression received a fourth nivolumab dose before surgery.

The study's findings and limits: Only three patients per response group were TCR-analyzed; validation needed. Higher pretreatment Treg/Th17 ratios tracked higher pretreatment blood clonality.

Generated by immunoSEQ multiplex PCR, the TCRdb table keeps only in-frame clones and is missing some. This table holds 7,200 or so clones, around 70% found once. The patients had HPV-negative, locally advanced oral cavity squamous cell carcinoma. In germline, CDR1 is SGHVS, CDR2 FQNEAQ. The CDR3 has 13 amino acids. Trimming stripped 0 bases from V and 7 bases from J, with 9 bases between. Turning to this clone: The target antigen is unknown.

The receptor was isolated from a person between 40 and 85 years old with oral cavity squamous cell carcinoma. This sample comprised PBMCs, obtained before nivolumab (anti-PD-1) treatment. The chain couples TRBV7-8 to TRBJ1-1; no clear D gene. CDR3: CASSLAPRFEAFF. The CDR3 region has the DNA TGTGCCAGCAGCTTAGCGCCCCGATTTGAAGCTTTCTTT.